This entry lists 7 T cell receptor beta chains sequenced from one sample in a study of blood T cells in healthy people across ages. It was with a sample-barcoded 5' primer and a J-beta primer mix that a second PCR of roughly 7 to 12 cycles was run. TCRdb used MiXCR to reprocess the 5' RACE reads, holding one entry per CDR3 protein. Among approximately 680,000 distinct CDR3 sequences listed, roughly 32% were seen once. The sample taken for sequencing was blood. The receptors come from a woman of 80 years or more in good health.

The chain employs TRBV6-2 or TRBV6-3 and TRBJ1-5, with 8 bases lining up with TRBD1. This CDR3 has 12 residues. Germline trimming cut 2 bases from V and 15 bases from J; bases unmatched to any gene: 6. Germline CDR1 reads MNHEY; CDR2 reads SVGEGT. CDR3 sequence: CASSYGTGPRHF. Written as DNA, the CDR3 is TGTGCCAGCAGTTACGGGACAGGCCCGCGGCATTTT.

This clonotype was seen a few times. The V call is TRBV7-2, the J call TRBJ1-4, with 7 positions matching TRBD1. The CDR3 is 15 residues long. V shed 5 bases, J shed 8 bases, and the junction held 11 bases outside the gene matches. Germline lookup yields CDR1 SGHTA and CDR2 FQGNSA. The CDR3 DNA reads as TGTGCCAGCAGCCCCGGTGGAGGGGGCCAAGAAAAACTGTTTTTT. Protein product: CASSPGGGGQEKLFF.

This clonotype was counted many times. The chain combines TRBV2 with TRBJ2-1; D perhaps matches TRBD2 (5 bases). V was cut by 7 bases and J by 7 bases, with 20 bases left in between. This CDR3 is 15 amino acids long. CDR1 is SNHLY, CDR2 FYNNEI, per germline. The CDR3 nucleotides are TGTGCCAGCACCGTTAAGAGGGTTCCCGGGAATGAGCAGTTCTTC. As protein: CASTVKRVPGNEQFF.

This clonotype was observed many times. The rearrangement uses TRBV20-1 and TRBJ2-1; TRBD2 is a possible D gene (5 bases). The CDR3 is made up of 14 amino acids. V was shortened by 6 bases and J by 7 bases, with 19 bases between the two germline ends. The germline V gene encodes CDR1 DFQATT and CDR2 SNEGSKA (reference sequence). CDR3 DNA sequence: TGCAGTGCGGAAACTAGTGGTCGAAGGAATGAGCAGTTCTTC. Translation: CSAETSGRRNEQFF.

This clonotype was counted ten times or more. The DNA of the CDR3 is TGTGCCAGCAGTTACTCGATTCTGGGGACCTACGAGCAGTACTTC. Residues: CASSYSILGTYEQYF. The chain employs TRBV6-5 and TRBJ2-7; D gene ambiguous. The CDR3 is made up of 15 amino acids. CDR1 is MNHEY, CDR2 SVGAGI, per germline. Trimming took 0 bases from V and 2 from J, leaving 11 bases between them.

This clonotype has ten or more counts. CDR3 bases: TGCAGTGCCCCCCACTCTGCGGGGGTTTTGAACAATGAGCAGTTCTTC. This translates into CSAPHSAGVLNNEQFF. This chain joins TRBV20-1 and TRBJ2-1; 7 nucleotides agree with TRBD2. Germline-derived CDR1 and CDR2 are DFQATT and SNEGSKA (reference sequence). V gave up 6 bases and J gave up 5 bases; unmatched junction bases: 16. CDR3 length equals 16 residues.

This clonotype was counted many times. The gene calls are TRBV11-2 and TRBJ1-5; 7 bases agree with TRBD1. The length of the CDR3 is 15 residues. With V trimmed by 4 bases and J by 1 base, 4 bases remained unmatched. Germline V gene sequence: CDR1 SGHAT, CDR2 FQNNGV. CDR3 loop: CASSSLQGSNQPQHF. CDR3 in DNA: TGTGCCAGCAGCTCCTTACAGGGGAGCAATCAGCCCCAGCATTTT.